The sequence of this T cell receptor (beta chain) was determined in a study of T-cell memory formation after mild COVID-19. TCRdb fed the 5' RACE reads into MiXCR, producing one record per CDR3 protein. Among some 130,000 distinct CDR3 sequences listed, about 17% were seen once. V gave up 3 bases and J gave up 0 bases, with 6 bases separating them. CDR3 length: 15 amino acids. Germline CDR1 SNHLY, CDR2 FYNNEI. This clonotype was seen a few times. The sequencing input was PBMCs or a T cell subset sorted from them (not recorded which). J is TRBJ1-6 and V is TRBV2; no definite D call. This receptor was taken from a man aged 18 to 29 who had mild COVID-19 (a few samples of this study predate the infection). Cell type and time point are not known. The CDR3 nucleotides read TGTGCCAGCAGTGAGCGGTTCTCCTATAATTCACCCCTCCACTTT. Translation gives CASSERFSYNSPLHF.